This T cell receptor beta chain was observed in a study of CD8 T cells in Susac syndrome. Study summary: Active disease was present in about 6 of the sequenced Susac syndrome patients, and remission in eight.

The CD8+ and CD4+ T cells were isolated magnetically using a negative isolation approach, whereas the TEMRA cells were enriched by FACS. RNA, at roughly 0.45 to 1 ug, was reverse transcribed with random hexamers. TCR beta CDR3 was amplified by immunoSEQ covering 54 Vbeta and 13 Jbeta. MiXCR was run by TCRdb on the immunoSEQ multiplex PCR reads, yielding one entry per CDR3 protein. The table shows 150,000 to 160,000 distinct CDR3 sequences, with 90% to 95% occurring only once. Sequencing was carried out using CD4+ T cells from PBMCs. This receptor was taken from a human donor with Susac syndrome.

The CDR3 sequence is CSARAGGAGEAFF. In nucleotides, the CDR3 is TGCAGTGCTAGGGCCGGTGGCGCAGGTGAAGCTTTCTTT. The chain combines TRBV20-1 with TRBJ1-1; D is uncertain. Germline V lookup: CDR1 DFQATT, CDR2 SNEGSKA (reference sequence). The CDR3 totals 13 residues. Trimming shortened V by 3 bases and J by 7 bases, and 15 bases separated the two germline ends.